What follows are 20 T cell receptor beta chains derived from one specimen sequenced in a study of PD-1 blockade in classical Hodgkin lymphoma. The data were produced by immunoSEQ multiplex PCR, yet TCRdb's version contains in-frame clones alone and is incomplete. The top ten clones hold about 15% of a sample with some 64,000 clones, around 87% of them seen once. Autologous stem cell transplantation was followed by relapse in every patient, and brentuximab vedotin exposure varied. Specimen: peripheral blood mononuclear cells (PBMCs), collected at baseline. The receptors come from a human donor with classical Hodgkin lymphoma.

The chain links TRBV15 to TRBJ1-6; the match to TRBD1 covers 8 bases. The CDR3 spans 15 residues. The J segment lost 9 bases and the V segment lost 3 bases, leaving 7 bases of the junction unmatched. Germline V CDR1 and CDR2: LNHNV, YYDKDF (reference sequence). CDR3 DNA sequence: TGTGCCACCAGCAGTAGTCCTACAGGGGGTTCACCCCTCCACTTT. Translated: CATSSSPTGGSPLHF.

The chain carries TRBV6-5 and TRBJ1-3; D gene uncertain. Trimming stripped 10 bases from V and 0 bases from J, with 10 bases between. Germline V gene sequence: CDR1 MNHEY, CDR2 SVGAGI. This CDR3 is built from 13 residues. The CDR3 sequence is CATSGLSGNTIYF. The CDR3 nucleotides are TGTGCCACCTCCGGGCTCTCTGGAAACACCATATATTTT.

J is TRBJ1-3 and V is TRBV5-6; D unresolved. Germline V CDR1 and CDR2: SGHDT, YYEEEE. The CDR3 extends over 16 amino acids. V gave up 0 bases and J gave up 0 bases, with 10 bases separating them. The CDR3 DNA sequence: TGTGCCAGCAGCTTGGATGCCGTATTCTCTGGAAACACCATATATTTT. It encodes CASSLDAVFSGNTIYF.

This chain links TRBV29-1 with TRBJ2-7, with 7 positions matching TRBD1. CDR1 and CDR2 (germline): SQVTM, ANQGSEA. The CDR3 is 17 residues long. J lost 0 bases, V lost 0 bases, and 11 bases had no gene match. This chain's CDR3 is CSVEDPLRTGNSYEQYF. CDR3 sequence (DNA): TGCAGCGTTGAAGATCCCCTCAGGACAGGCAACTCCTACGAGCAGTACTTC.

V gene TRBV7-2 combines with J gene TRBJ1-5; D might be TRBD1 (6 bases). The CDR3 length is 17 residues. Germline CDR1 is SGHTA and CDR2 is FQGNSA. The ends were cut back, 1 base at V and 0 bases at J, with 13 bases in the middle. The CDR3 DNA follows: TGTGCCAGCAGCTTAGTGTGGACAGCCGATAGCAATCAGCCCCAGCATTTT. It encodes CASSLVWTADSNQPQHF.

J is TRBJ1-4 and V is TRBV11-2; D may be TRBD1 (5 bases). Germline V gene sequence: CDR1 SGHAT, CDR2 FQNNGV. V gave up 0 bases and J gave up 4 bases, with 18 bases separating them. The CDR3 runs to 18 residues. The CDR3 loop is CASSLDGGPRFNNEKLFF. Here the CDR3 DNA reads TGTGCCAGCAGCTTAGATGGGGGTCCTCGATTTAATAATGAAAAACTGTTTTTT.

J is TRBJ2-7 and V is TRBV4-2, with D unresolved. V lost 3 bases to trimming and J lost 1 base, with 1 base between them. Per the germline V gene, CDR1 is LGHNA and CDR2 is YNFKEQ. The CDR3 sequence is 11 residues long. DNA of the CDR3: TGTGCCAGCAGCCAGTCCTACGAGCAGTACTTC. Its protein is CASSQSYEQYF.

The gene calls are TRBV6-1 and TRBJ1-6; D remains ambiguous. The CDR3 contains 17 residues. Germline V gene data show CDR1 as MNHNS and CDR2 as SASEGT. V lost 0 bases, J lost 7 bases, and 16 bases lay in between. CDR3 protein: CASSEAPGPASNSPLHF. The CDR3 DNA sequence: TGTGCCAGCAGTGAAGCGCCAGGCCCTGCCTCAAATTCACCCCTCCACTTT.

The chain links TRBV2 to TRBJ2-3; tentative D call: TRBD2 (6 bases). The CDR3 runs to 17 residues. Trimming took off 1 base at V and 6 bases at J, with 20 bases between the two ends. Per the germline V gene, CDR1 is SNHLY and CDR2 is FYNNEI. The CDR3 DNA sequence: TGTGCCAGCAGTGAAGTCGCCGGACTAAAAACCACCGATACGCAGTATTTT. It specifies CASSEVAGLKTTDTQYF. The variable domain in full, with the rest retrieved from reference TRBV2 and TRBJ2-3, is EPEVTQTPSHQVTQMGQEVILRCVPISNHLYFYWYRQILGQKVEFLVSFYNNEISEKSEIFDDQFSVERPDGSNFTLKIRSTKLEDSAMYFCASSEVAGLKTTDTQYFGPGTRLTVL.

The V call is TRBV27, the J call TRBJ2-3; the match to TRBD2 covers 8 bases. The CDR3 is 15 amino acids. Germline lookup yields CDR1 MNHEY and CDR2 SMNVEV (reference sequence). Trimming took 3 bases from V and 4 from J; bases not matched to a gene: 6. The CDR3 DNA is TGTGCCAGCAGTTTTGGGTTAGCGGGGCCAGATACGCAGTATTTT. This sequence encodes CASSFGLAGPDTQYF.

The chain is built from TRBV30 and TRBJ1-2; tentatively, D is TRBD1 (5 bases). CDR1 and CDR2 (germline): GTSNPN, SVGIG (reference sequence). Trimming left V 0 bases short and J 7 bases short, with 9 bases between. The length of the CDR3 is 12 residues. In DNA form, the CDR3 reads TGTGCCTGGAGTGTACTGGGGACTGGCTACACCTTC. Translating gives CAWSVLGTGYTF.

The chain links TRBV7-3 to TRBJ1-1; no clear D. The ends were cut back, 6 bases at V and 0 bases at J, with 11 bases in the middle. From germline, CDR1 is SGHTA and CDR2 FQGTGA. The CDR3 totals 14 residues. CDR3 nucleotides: TGTGCCAGCAGGACGGACCCCATGAACACTGAAGCTTTCTTT. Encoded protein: CASRTDPMNTEAFF.

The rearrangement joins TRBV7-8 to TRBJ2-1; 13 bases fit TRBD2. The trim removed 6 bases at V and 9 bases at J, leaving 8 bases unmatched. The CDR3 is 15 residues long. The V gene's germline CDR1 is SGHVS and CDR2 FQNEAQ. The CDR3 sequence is CASRLTSGGASEQFF. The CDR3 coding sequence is TGTGCCAGCAGGCTAACTAGCGGGGGGGCGAGTGAGCAGTTCTTC.

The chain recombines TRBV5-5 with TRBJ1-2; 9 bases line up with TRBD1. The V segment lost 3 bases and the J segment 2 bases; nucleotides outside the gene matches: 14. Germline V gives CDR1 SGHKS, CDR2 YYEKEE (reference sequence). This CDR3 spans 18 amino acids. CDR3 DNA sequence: TGTGCCAGCAGCTCCGGCCCACGATCAGGGACAGGGAACTATGGCTACACCTTC. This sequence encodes CASSSGPRSGTGNYGYTF.

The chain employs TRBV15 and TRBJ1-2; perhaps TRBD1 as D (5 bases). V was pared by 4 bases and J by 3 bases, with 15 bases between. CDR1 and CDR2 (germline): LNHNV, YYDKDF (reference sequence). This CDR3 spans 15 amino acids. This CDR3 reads CATSNRLPGDYGYTF. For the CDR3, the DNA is TGTGCCACCAGCAACAGGTTGCCGGGGGACTATGGCTACACCTTC.

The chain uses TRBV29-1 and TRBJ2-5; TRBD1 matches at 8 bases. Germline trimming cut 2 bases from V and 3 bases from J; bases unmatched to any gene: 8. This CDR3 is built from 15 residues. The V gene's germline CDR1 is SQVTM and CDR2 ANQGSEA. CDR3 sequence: CSVEWGRGREETQYF. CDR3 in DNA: TGCAGCGTTGAATGGGGCAGGGGGCGTGAAGAGACCCAGTACTTC.

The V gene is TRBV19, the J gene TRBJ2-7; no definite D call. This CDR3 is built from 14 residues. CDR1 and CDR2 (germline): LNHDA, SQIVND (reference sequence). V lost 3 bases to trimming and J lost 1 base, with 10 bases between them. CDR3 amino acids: CASSILGNSYEQYF. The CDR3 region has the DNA TGTGCCAGTAGTATTTTGGGGAATTCCTACGAGCAGTACTTC.

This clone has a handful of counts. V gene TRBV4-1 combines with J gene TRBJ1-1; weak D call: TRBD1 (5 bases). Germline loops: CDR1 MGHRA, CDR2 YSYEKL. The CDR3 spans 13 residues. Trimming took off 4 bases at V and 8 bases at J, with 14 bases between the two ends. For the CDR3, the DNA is TGCGCCAGCAGCCTGCTGGGGGAAGAGGAAGCTTTCTTT. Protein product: CASSLLGEEEAFF.

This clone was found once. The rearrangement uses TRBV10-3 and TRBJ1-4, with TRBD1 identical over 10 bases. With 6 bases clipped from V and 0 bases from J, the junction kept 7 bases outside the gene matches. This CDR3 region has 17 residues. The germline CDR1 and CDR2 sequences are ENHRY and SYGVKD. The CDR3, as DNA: TGTGCCATCAGCCCCGGGACAGGGGTGGCAACTAATGAAAAACTGTTTTTT. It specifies CAISPGTGVATNEKLFF.

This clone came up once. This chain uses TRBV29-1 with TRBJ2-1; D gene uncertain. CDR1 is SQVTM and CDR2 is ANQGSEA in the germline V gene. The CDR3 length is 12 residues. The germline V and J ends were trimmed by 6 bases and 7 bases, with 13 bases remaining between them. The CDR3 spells CSVRRIDNEQFF. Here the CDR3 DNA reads TGCAGCGTGCGCCGGATTGATAATGAGCAGTTCTTC.